The 18 T cell receptor beta chains in this list originate from one sample, sequenced in a study of blood T cells in healthy people across ages. Primed by a sample-barcoded 5' primer and a J-beta primer mix, a second PCR proceeded for 7 to 11 cycles. TCRdb independently ran MiXCR on the 5' RACE reads; one entry per CDR3 protein. The table has some 1,500,000 distinct CDR3 sequences, roughly two fifths seen once. What was sequenced was blood. These receptors came from a woman aged 18-35 years in good health.

The J gene is TRBJ2-1, the V gene TRBV20-1, with 9 positions matching TRBD2. Trimming cost V 5 bases and J 5 bases; bases outside gene matches: 10. Per the germline V gene, CDR1 is DFQATT and CDR2 is SNEGSKA (reference sequence). This CDR3 has 15 amino acids. CDR3 bases: TGCAGTGCTTGGCAGATAGCGGGGGTCCACAATGAGCAGTTCTTC. This gives the protein CSAWQIAGVHNEQFF.

This clonotype appeared a few times. The CDR3 reads CASSHVGLAVEQFF. The DNA of the CDR3 is TGCGCCAGCAGCCATGTAGGACTAGCGGTTGAGCAGTTCTTC. This chain uses TRBV4-1 with TRBJ2-1; 10 nucleotides align to TRBD2. In germline, CDR1 is MGHRA, CDR2 YSYEKL. V gave up 3 bases and J gave up 9 bases; unmatched junction bases: 5. The CDR3 has 14 residues.

The J gene is TRBJ2-1, the V gene TRBV4-1; the match to TRBD2 covers 8 bases. Germline lookup yields CDR1 MGHRA and CDR2 YSYEKL. The CDR3 is made up of 19 amino acids. Trimming cost V 4 bases and J 0 bases; bases outside gene matches: 14. CDR3: CASSPGQAGALSSYNEQFF. The CDR3 bases are TGCGCCAGCAGCCCTGGGCAAGCGGGGGCCCTGAGCTCCTACAATGAGCAGTTCTTC.

The chain combines TRBV6-4 with TRBJ2-1; D is ambiguous. CDR3 size: 13 residues. The V gene lost 3 bases and the J gene lost 2 bases, with 5 bases spanning the gap. The V gene's germline CDR1 is MRHNA and CDR2 SNTAGT. CDR3: CASSDRAYNEQFF. The CDR3 DNA reads as TGTGCCAGCAGTGATAGGGCCTACAATGAGCAGTTCTTC.

The CDR3: CASSYSVDGANVLTF. CDR3 nucleotide sequence: TGTGCCAGCAGTTACTCGGTGGATGGGGCCAACGTCCTGACTTTC. The chain is built from TRBV6-5 and TRBJ2-6, with D unclear. V lost 0 bases and J 3 bases, leaving 6 bases between the germline ends. The CDR3 extends over 15 amino acids. Per the germline V gene, CDR1 is MNHEY and CDR2 is SVGAGI.

The V call is TRBV2, the J call TRBJ2-5; the D is unclear. V was clipped by 6 bases and J by 3 bases, with 8 bases between them. The CDR3 covers 12 residues. Germline V CDR1 and CDR2: SNHLY, FYNNEI. CDR3: CASRLSEETQYF. CDR3 DNA sequence: TGTGCCAGCAGGCTCTCAGAAGAGACCCAGTACTTC. The variable domain in full, with the rest retrieved from reference TRBV2 and TRBJ2-5, is EPEVTQTPSHQVTQMGQEVILRCVPISNHLYFYWYRQILGQKVEFLVSFYNNEISEKSEIFDDQFSVERPDGSNFTLKIRSTKLEDSAMYFCASRLSEETQYFGPGTRLLVL.

With regard to this clonotype: One end of the junction fails to match germline, which may point to a read error. J is TRBJ1-4 and V is TRBV7-2; D is unresolved. In germline, CDR1 is SGHTA, CDR2 FQGNSA. This CDR3 has 15 amino acids. CDR3 bases: TGTGCCAGCAGCTCCCGTGGGAAAACTAATGAAAGACTGTTTTTT. It encodes CASSSRGKTNERLFF.

In this sample, this clonotype turned up once. The rearrangement uses TRBV7-2 and TRBJ2-2; TRBD2 agrees at 11 bases. Germline V gene sequence: CDR1 SGHTA, CDR2 FQGNSA. V lost 6 bases, J lost 4 bases, and 13 bases stayed unmatched. The CDR3 has 18 residues. This chain's CDR3 is CASSKLAGGPLSTGELFF. The CDR3 nucleotides read TGTGCCAGCAGTAAGCTAGCGGGGGGCCCTTTAAGCACCGGGGAGCTGTTTTTT.

The chain joins TRBV2 to TRBJ2-7; D gene ambiguous. The CDR3 runs to 12 residues. V lost 0 bases and J 12 bases, leaving 12 bases between the germline ends. CDR1 is SNHLY, CDR2 FYNNEI, per germline. The CDR3: CASSEAGTTSYF. CDR3 coding DNA: TGTGCCAGCAGTGAAGCCGGAACCACGTCGTACTTC.

This clonotype was observed a few times. The chain is built from TRBV18 and TRBJ2-1; the D gene is possibly TRBD1 (6 bases). Germline assignment: CDR1 KGHSH and CDR2 LQKENI. The V end was cut by 5 bases, the J end by 13 bases, with 15 bases between. This CDR3 is 12 amino acids long. The CDR3 reads CASSARGETQFF. In nucleotides, the CDR3 is TGTGCCAGCTCAGCCAGGGGTGAGACCCAGTTCTTC.

This chain links TRBV4-1 with TRBJ1-1; D is ambiguous. With 3 bases removed from V and 12 bases from J, the gap between germline ends came to 17 bases. Germline assignment: CDR1 MGHRA and CDR2 YSYEKL. The CDR3 runs to 13 residues. For the CDR3, the DNA is TGCGCCAGCAGCCAGGGGTACGAGATTTCGACTTTCTTT. It is translated as CASSQGYEISTFF.

This clonotype was detected only a few times. The rearrangement uses TRBV20-1 and TRBJ2-7, with a tentative D call TRBD1 (6 bases). Per germline, CDR1 DFQATT and CDR2 SNEGSKA (reference sequence). The length of the CDR3 is 12 residues. Trimming removed 4 bases at V and 2 bases at J, with 9 bases between. This CDR3 reads CSATRTAYEQYF. Here the CDR3 DNA reads TGCAGTGCTACCCGGACAGCCTACGAGCAGTACTTC.

This clonotype was seen a handful of times. This chain joins TRBV10-3 and TRBJ2-6; perhaps D is TRBD1 or TRBD2 (5 bases each). The CDR3 runs 17 residues. Germline V gives CDR1 ENHRY, CDR2 SYGVKD. V dropped 6 bases and J dropped 0 bases, with 15 bases sitting between them. The CDR3 DNA reads as TGTGCCATCAGGGGGGAAACAGCCAACTCTGGGGCCAACGTCCTGACTTTC. It yields the protein CAIRGETANSGANVLTF.

This clonotype has a count of ten or more. The chain links TRBV6-1 to TRBJ2-3; D ambiguous. V was cut by 2 bases and J by 6 bases, with 3 bases left in between. The CDR3 covers 11 residues. Germline CDR1 MNHNS, CDR2 SASEGT. The CDR3 coding sequence is TGTGCCAGCAGTGAAAGTGATACGCAGTATTTT. Protein: CASSESDTQYF.

J is TRBJ1-3 and V is TRBV6-5, with D possibly being TRBD1 (5 bases). The CDR3 spans 12 residues. Germline V gene data show CDR1 as MNHEY and CDR2 as SVGAGI. V lost 2 bases and J 14 bases, leaving 13 bases between the germline ends. The CDR3: CASSYDRDGLYF. The CDR3 DNA follows: TGTGCCAGCAGTTACGATCGGGACGGTCTATATTTT.

This clonotype has just a few counts. This rearrangement joins TRBV7-8 to TRBJ2-7; D not certain. Germline V CDR1 and CDR2: SGHVS, FQNEAQ. Trimming cost V 5 bases and J 1 base, with 15 bases left between them. This CDR3 comprises 15 residues. In nucleotides, the CDR3 is TGTGCCAGCAGCCATTGGGCGTGGGAATCCTACGAGCAGTACTTC. Translating gives CASSHWAWESYEQYF.

This clonotype occurred a few times. The chain carries TRBV7-2 and TRBJ2-3; 10 bases fit TRBD2. V trimming: 6 bases; J trimming: 0 bases; junction bases outside the gene matches: 3. There are 15 residues in the CDR3. CDR1 is SGHTA and CDR2 is FQGNSA in the germline V gene. The CDR3 region is CASRLTSGSTDTQYF. As DNA, the CDR3 is TGTGCCAGCAGATTGACTAGCGGGAGCACAGATACGCAGTATTTT.

The V call is TRBV7-2, the J call TRBJ2-7; D gene ambiguous. Trimming shortened V by 4 bases and J by 3 bases, and 10 bases separated the two germline ends. The CDR3 has 13 amino acids. Germline V gene data show CDR1 as SGHTA and CDR2 as FQGNSA. The CDR3 DNA reads TGTGCCAGCAGCTGGAAGAAGAACTACGAGCAGTACTTC. This sequence encodes CASSWKKNYEQYF.